This T cell receptor beta chain was sequenced in a study of PD-1 and CTLA-4 blockade in melanoma. Generated by immunoSEQ multiplex PCR, the TCRdb table keeps only in-frame clones and is missing some. The sample includes tens of thousands of clones, less than 90% seen only once; the top ten take more than 5.5%. The V gene end was trimmed by 5 bases and the J gene end by 3 bases; junction bases not matched to a gene: 9. The CDR3 runs 15 residues. Germline CDR1 and CDR2: SEHNR and FQNEAQ (reference sequence). The sequence was collected from a human donor with melanoma. The rearrangement joins TRBV7-9 to TRBJ1-1; 7 bases are shared with TRBD1. The source was CD8+ T cells from peripheral blood, collected from a patient given anti-PD-1 treatment. CDR3 sequence: CASSPSGRGHTEAFF. The CDR3 DNA follows: TGTGCCAGCAGCCCTTCGGGGAGGGGGCACACTGAAGCTTTCTTT.